This entry lists 9 T cell receptor beta chains sequenced from one sample in a study of monozygotic twins with inflammatory bowel disease. No DNA is given; TCRdb re-called the 5' RACE reads and lists each CDR3 protein once. The sample is made up of around 100,000 distinct CDR3 sequences, and the top ten hold approximately 2% of it. The sample was blood. These receptor sequences come from a human donor with ulcerative colitis or Crohn's disease, or a healthy co-twin of an affected twin (not recorded which).

CDR3: CASSSQTGDGYTF. This chain connects TRBV9 to TRBJ1-2; absent DNA, TCRdb's TRBD1 call cannot be checked. Germline values: CDR1 SGDLS, CDR2 YYNGEE. CDR3 length: 13 amino acids.

V gene TRBV5-6 combines with J gene TRBJ1-1. Germline CDR1 reads SGHDT; CDR2 reads YYEEEE. There are 13 residues in the CDR3. CDR3 in amino acids: CASSFTTNTEAFF.

V and J are TRBV29-1 and TRBJ2-7; there is no DNA to check the TCRdb D call of TRBD1. Germline V gene lookup returns CDR1 SQVTM and CDR2 ANQGSEA. This CDR3 has 12 amino acids. The CDR3: CSASDRGYEQYF.

V usage is TRBV7-8 and J usage is TRBJ2-1; TCRdb returns TRBD1, unconfirmable since there is no DNA. Germline-derived CDR1 and CDR2 are SGHVS and FQNEAQ. The CDR3 is 14 residues long. CDR3 in amino acids: CASSLMGAYNEQFF.

J is TRBJ2-7 and V is TRBV6-2 or TRBV6-3; TCRdb's D call of TRBD2 is untestable without DNA. The length of the CDR3 is 14 residues. Germline-derived CDR1 and CDR2 are MNHEY and SVGEGT. The CDR3 reads CASSYGTSGYEQYF.

The chain couples TRBV12-3 or TRBV12-4 to TRBJ2-2; there is no DNA to check the TCRdb D call of TRBD1. CDR3 length equals 16 residues. The CDR3: CASSLTSQGSTGELFF.

The rearrangement links TRBV5-6 to TRBJ2-7; TCRdb returns TRBD2, unconfirmable since there is no DNA. Germline-derived CDR1 and CDR2 are SGHDT and YYEEEE. This CDR3 spans 16 amino acids. The CDR3: CASSLALAGGQGEQYF. The complete variable domain, with remaining parts taken from reference TRBV5-6 and TRBJ2-7, reads DAGVTQSPTHLIKTRGQQVTLRCSPKSGHDTVSWYQQALGQGPQFIFQYYEEEERQRGNFPDRFSGHQFPNYSSELNVNALLLGDSALYLCASSLALAGGQGEQYFGPGTRLTVT.

J is TRBJ2-2 and V is TRBV5-1. The CDR3 sequence is 13 residues long. Germline V gene sequence: CDR1 SGHRS, CDR2 YFSETQ. This CDR3 is CASSLEGTGELFF.

The gene calls are TRBV30 and TRBJ2-7; TCRdb picks TRBD1, but there is no DNA to check that call. This CDR3 has 13 amino acids. Germline CDR1 is GTSNPN and CDR2 is SVGIG (reference sequence). The CDR3: CAWSLMAGGEQYF.